This T cell receptor beta chain emerged from a study of blood T cell repertoires in COVID-19. About the research overall: Italy, Spain and the United States were the sources of the convalescent and acute COVID-19 samples. PBMCs, B-cell-depleted T cells, or T cells provided the cDNA or gDNA that made up the material.

Per the study methods: Nucleated cell number was recorded as an estimate derived from reference gene primer amplification. Sequencing was performed with immunoSEQ multiplex PCR; in TCRdb, only in-frame clones are kept and a portion is missing. V and J calls and clone size are as listed in that table; D and trimming were resolved from the DNA. The sample contains approximately 51,000 clones, 70% to 90% of which appear only once. CDR3 length equals 14 residues. Germline CDR1 and CDR2: MNHEY and SMNVEV (reference sequence). Trimming removed 6 bases at V and 2 bases at J, with 14 bases between. The receptor was isolated from a man between 35 and 55 years old with active COVID-19. The source material was peripheral blood. The V gene is TRBV27, the J gene TRBJ2-7; perhaps TRBD2 as D (5 bases). The CDR3 DNA sequence: TGTGCCAGCAGCCCCGGACTCGAAACCTACGAGCAGTACTTC. Amino acids: CASSPGLETYEQYF.